This is a list of T cell receptor beta chains from one sample in a study of T cells expressing NK-cell markers. From the 5' RACE reads, TCRdb lists one entry per CDR3 protein and no DNA. This table holds about 540,000 distinct CDR3 sequences. Material: blood T cells: a sorted CD56 or NKG2C T cell subset, CD4+ or CD8+ T cells, or bulk PBMC T cells (not recorded which). The origin of the receptors is a man aged 18 to 29 in good health. Each CDR3 is given with its conserved first and last residue.

j_call v_call cdr3_aa
TRBJ2-6 TRBV5-6 CASSHGEDRGALSGANVLTF
TRBJ2-1 TRBV11-1 CASSRVPGQGAEVNEQFF
TRBJ2-2 TRBV5-1 CASSLPSGGIPTGELFF
TRBJ2-2 TRBV29-1 CSAPDRAGELFF
TRBJ2-3 TRBV20-1 CSARRFSSTDTQYF
TRBJ2-1 TRBV12-3/TRBV12-4 CASSSTGAGDEQFF
TRBJ2-1 TRBV12-3/TRBV12-4 CASSGGTSGRDESSYNEQFF
TRBJ2-3 TRBV10-3 CAISGPASTDTQYF
TRBJ2-5 TRBV6-2/TRBV6-3 CASSPASGRPKTQYF
TRBJ2-5 TRBV4-1 CASSQVGGQKTQYF
TRBJ1-2 TRBV7-7 CASSLADRGTYGYTF
TRBJ2-2 TRBV15 CATSRDLGSWNTGELFF
TRBJ2-1 TRBV4-3 CASSPDSTGGFYNEQFF
TRBJ2-5 TRBV3-1 CASSHPTGTQYF
TRBJ1-6 TRBV6-5 CASSYRTGESSPLHF
TRBJ2-3 TRBV29-1 CSVEIPSADTQYF
TRBJ2-5 TRBV7-2 CASPEREGLETQYF
TRBJ2-1 TRBV12-3/TRBV12-4 CASRTQVAGLNEQFF
TRBJ2-3 TRBV5-1 CASSLELAGGYTQYF
TRBJ2-3 TRBV12-3/TRBV12-4 CASSPPPGFVTQYF
TRBJ2-3 TRBV3-1 CASSQVSVAGANTDTQYF
TRBJ1-2 TRBV3-1 CASRDSLAVFYGYTF
TRBJ2-2 TRBV15 CATSSLAGGSYANTGELFF
TRBJ1-2 TRBV10-2 CASSEGDGYGYTF
TRBJ2-6 TRBV29-1 CSVLSGVSGANVLTF
TRBJ2-2 TRBV20-1 CSAESRGRELFF
TRBJ2-7 TRBV4-3 CASSQGLPTYEQYF
TRBJ2-2 TRBV10-3 CAIGAGPNTGELFF
TRBJ2-3 TRBV5-1 CASSFLGDGSDTQYF
TRBJ2-1 TRBV20-1 CSATLGSDNEQFF
TRBJ2-5 TRBV15 CATSRDFWQGQETQYF
TRBJ2-1 TRBV29-1 CSLVAGVHEQFF
TRBJ1-5 TRBV11-1 CASSLSPDQPQHF
TRBJ1-5 TRBV12-3/TRBV12-4 CASSPTGSQPQHF
TRBJ2-1 TRBV9 CASSVTSGYLNEQFF
TRBJ1-1 TRBV15 CATTRTYFTEAFF
TRBJ2-1 TRBV6-2/TRBV6-3 CASSYFGKVYNEQFF
TRBJ1-4 TRBV7-2 CASSLSSGTKTELFF
TRBJ2-3 TRBV12-3/TRBV12-4 CASSPPQYTDTQYF
TRBJ2-2 TRBV12-3/TRBV12-4 CASRRQGPLLSTGELFF
TRBJ2-5 TRBV27 CASSSGSETQYF
TRBJ2-5 TRBV12-3/TRBV12-4 CASKITGVETQYF
TRBJ1-5 TRBV4-3 CASSREDSSNQPQHF
TRBJ2-7 TRBV23-1 CASSQFWAVGSYEQYF